The present entry profiles one T cell receptor (beta chain) with its context. The entry originates in a study of blood T cell repertoires in COVID-19. Study-wide context: Sources were T cells, B-cell-depleted T cells, or PBMCs; the material itself was cDNA or gDNA.

Original processing methods: Researchers report that nucleated cell counts were estimated from reference gene primer amplification. Here immunoSEQ multiplex PCR was the method, and the copy in TCRdb shows in-frame clones only, minus some. The V and J calls and clone size come from that table; D and trimming were worked out from the DNA. The sample lists 60,000 to 85,000 clones, about 80% occurring once. Sequenced: peripheral blood. The TCR sequence derives from a human donor in a cohort sampled during active COVID-19.

The CDR3 protein is CASSYSRDKGGYTF. CDR3 nucleotide sequence: TGTGCCAGCAGTTATTCTCGGGACAAAGGTGGCTACACCTTC. V usage is TRBV6-6 and J usage is TRBJ1-2; a possible D gene is TRBD1 (6 bases). This CDR3 region has 14 residues. V lost 3 bases and J 7 bases, leaving 15 bases between the germline ends. Germline-derived CDR1 and CDR2 are MNHNY and SVGAGI (reference sequence).